The rows below give T cell receptor beta chains drawn from one sample of a study of OX40 agonist ivuxolimab in advanced cancers. Method: immunoSEQ multiplex PCR; TCRdb's copy keeps in-frame clones and lacks some. The sample holds 53,000 or so clones, more than 70% seen once. The sequencing used CD4+ or CD8+ T cells sorted from blood, collected in a trial of the OX40 agonist ivuxolimab. The receptors were gathered from an adult with an advanced solid tumor such as melanoma, head and neck, liver or kidney cancer. Each CDR3 is given with its conserved first and last residue. Fields, in order: clone size, V gene, D gene, J gene, CDR3 protein, CDR3 DNA. The D gene is left open where the match is weak. Clone size, where shown, is once, few, many, or a class for clones that have expanded.

clone_size: -; v_call: TRBV11-3; d_call: -; j_call: TRBJ2-7; cdr3_aa: CASRFRDDEQYF; cdr3_nt: TGTGCCAGCAGATTCCGGGACGACGAGCAGTACTTC
clone_size: -; v_call: TRBV7-7; d_call: -; j_call: TRBJ2-3; cdr3_aa: CASSFGRTSTDTQYF; cdr3_nt: TGTGCCAGCAGCTTCGGACGGACTAGCACAGATACGCAGTATTTT
clone_size: -; v_call: TRBV11-2; d_call: -; j_call: TRBJ2-7; cdr3_aa: CASSSGSSSAYEQYF; cdr3_nt: TGTGCCAGCAGCTCCGGCTCAAGTTCGGCATACGAGCAGTACTTC
clone_size: -; v_call: TRBV30; d_call: -; j_call: TRBJ2-5; cdr3_aa: CAWSAPETQYF; cdr3_nt: TGTGCCTGGAGCGCCCCGGAGACCCAGTACTTC
clone_size: -; v_call: TRBV7-2; d_call: TRBD2; j_call: TRBJ2-3; cdr3_aa: CASSLGLAGGTDTQYF; cdr3_nt: TGTGCCAGCAGCTTAGGACTAGCGGGGGGCACAGATACGCAGTATTTT
clone_size: -; v_call: TRBV21-1; d_call: -; j_call: TRBJ2-2; cdr3_aa: CASSNPKGGGQGATGELFF; cdr3_nt: TGTGCCAGCAGCAACCCAAAGGGTGGTGGACAGGGTGCCACCGGGGAGCTGTTTTTT
clone_size: -; v_call: TRBV5-1; d_call: -; j_call: TRBJ1-1; cdr3_aa: CASMGPGTEAFF; cdr3_nt: TGCGCCAGCATGGGACCCGGGACGGAAGCTTTCTTT
clone_size: -; v_call: TRBV27; d_call: TRBD1; j_call: TRBJ2-7; cdr3_aa: CASSPNRGLREQYF; cdr3_nt: TGTGCCAGCAGTCCCAACAGGGGGCTGAGAGAGCAGTACTTC
clone_size: -; v_call: TRBV5-1; d_call: -; j_call: TRBJ2-5; cdr3_aa: CASSLEGRGGGETQYF; cdr3_nt: TGCGCCAGCAGCTTGGAGGGCAGGGGGGGCGGAGAGACCCAGTACTTC
clone_size: -; v_call: TRBV5-5; d_call: -; j_call: TRBJ2-2; cdr3_aa: CASTFGATPGRDGELFF; cdr3_nt: TGTGCCAGCACCTTTGGGGCTACCCCGGGTCGGGACGGGGAGCTGTTTTTT
clone_size: -; v_call: TRBV30; d_call: -; j_call: TRBJ2-3; cdr3_aa: CACRGVTSTDTQYF; cdr3_nt: TGTGCCTGTCGGGGAGTCACTAGCACAGATACGCAGTATTTT
clone_size: -; v_call: TRBV2; d_call: TRBD1; j_call: TRBJ1-4; cdr3_aa: CASRTGTGAEKLFF; cdr3_nt: TGTGCCAGCAGGACCGGGACAGGGGCTGAAAAACTGTTTTTT
clone_size: -; v_call: TRBV28; d_call: TRBD1; j_call: TRBJ2-1; cdr3_aa: CASLGGFGYSSYNEQFF; cdr3_nt: TGTGCCAGCTTAGGGGGCTTCGGGTATAGCTCCTACAATGAGCAGTTCTTC
clone_size: -; v_call: TRBV12-5; d_call: TRBD1; j_call: TRBJ2-2; cdr3_aa: CASGRIRGLSTGELFF; cdr3_nt: TGTGCTAGTGGGCGAATCAGGGGGCTGAGCACCGGGGAGCTGTTTTTT
clone_size: -; v_call: TRBV11-3; d_call: TRBD2; j_call: TRBJ2-5; cdr3_aa: CASSSIFAGVEETQYF; cdr3_nt: TGTGCCAGCAGCTCCATTTTCGCGGGAGTGGAGGAGACCCAGTACTTC
clone_size: -; v_call: TRBV10-3; d_call: TRBD1; j_call: TRBJ1-2; cdr3_aa: CAISPPPQGAYGYTF; cdr3_nt: TGTGCCATCAGTCCCCCTCCCCAGGGGGCGTATGGCTACACCTTC
clone_size: -; v_call: TRBV27; d_call: -; j_call: TRBJ1-1; cdr3_aa: CASSLEGAGPNTEAFF; cdr3_nt: TGTGCCAGCAGTCTCGAAGGGGCAGGGCCAAACACTGAAGCTTTCTTT
clone_size: -; v_call: TRBV19; d_call: -; j_call: TRBJ2-3; cdr3_aa: CASSIQAGITDTQYF; cdr3_nt: TGTGCCAGTAGTATACAGGCGGGCATCACAGATACGCAGTATTTT
clone_size: -; v_call: TRBV11-1; d_call: TRBD2; j_call: TRBJ2-7; cdr3_aa: CASSRTSAKIYEQYF; cdr3_nt: TGTGCCAGCAGCCGTACTAGCGCAAAAATCTACGAGCAGTACTTC
clone_size: -; v_call: TRBV6-5; d_call: TRBD1; j_call: TRBJ2-7; cdr3_aa: CASSYTGQGWYEQYF; cdr3_nt: TGTGCCAGCAGTTACACGGGACAGGGATGGTACGAGCAGTACTTC
clone_size: -; v_call: TRBV18; d_call: -; j_call: TRBJ2-6; cdr3_aa: CASSPPGGQSSGANVLTF; cdr3_nt: TGTGCCAGCTCACCACCGGGCGGGCAGAGCTCTGGGGCCAACGTCCTGACTTTC
clone_size: -; v_call: TRBV6-5; d_call: -; j_call: TRBJ2-7; cdr3_aa: CASRLDAGRYEQYF; cdr3_nt: TGTGCCAGCAGGCTCGACGCGGGGAGGTACGAGCAGTACTTC
clone_size: once; v_call: TRBV11-2; d_call: TRBD2; j_call: TRBJ2-5; cdr3_aa: CASSLASGNSETQYF; cdr3_nt: TGTGCCAGCAGCTTAGCTAGCGGGAATTCGGAGACCCAGTACTTC
clone_size: -; v_call: TRBV6-5; d_call: -; j_call: TRBJ1-2; cdr3_aa: CASSYQDTGYTF; cdr3_nt: TGTGCCAGCAGTTATCAAGATACTGGCTACACCTTC
clone_size: -; v_call: TRBV7-2; d_call: -; j_call: TRBJ1-3; cdr3_aa: CASSPGNSGNTIYF; cdr3_nt: TGTGCCAGCAGCCCAGGGAACTCTGGAAACACCATATATTTT
clone_size: -; v_call: TRBV10-3; d_call: TRBD1; j_call: TRBJ1-2; cdr3_aa: CAISQGQGNYGYTF; cdr3_nt: TGTGCCATCAGCCAGGGACAGGGGAACTATGGCTACACCTTC
clone_size: -; v_call: TRBV28; d_call: -; j_call: TRBJ1-2; cdr3_aa: CASSGTGLRYGYTF; cdr3_nt: TGTGCCAGCAGCGGTACAGGGCTACGCTATGGCTACACCTTC
clone_size: once; v_call: TRBV7-2; d_call: -; j_call: TRBJ2-3; cdr3_aa: CASSFLGTTDTQYF; cdr3_nt: TGTGCCAGCAGCTTTCTGGGGACGACAGATACGCAGTATTTT
clone_size: -; v_call: TRBV7-2; d_call: -; j_call: TRBJ2-1; cdr3_aa: CASSFGLLSQQQFF; cdr3_nt: TGTGCCAGCAGCTTCGGACTCCTCTCTCAACAGCAGTTCTTC
clone_size: -; v_call: TRBV27; d_call: -; j_call: TRBJ2-1; cdr3_aa: CANPGTAYNEQFF; cdr3_nt: TGCGCCAATCCCGGCACAGCCTACAATGAGCAGTTCTTC
clone_size: -; v_call: TRBV19; d_call: -; j_call: TRBJ1-5; cdr3_aa: CASSIRSGFSNQPQHF; cdr3_nt: TGTGCCAGTAGTATTAGATCTGGGTTTAGCAATCAGCCCCAGCATTTT
clone_size: once; v_call: TRBV7-9; d_call: -; j_call: TRBJ1-4; cdr3_aa: CASSRDTSNEKLFF; cdr3_nt: TGTGCCAGCAGCCGGGACACCTCTAATGAAAAACTGTTTTTT
clone_size: -; v_call: TRBV11-1; d_call: TRBD1; j_call: TRBJ2-7; cdr3_aa: CASSSRGTGLPYEQYF; cdr3_nt: TGTGCCAGCAGCTCGCGTGGGACAGGGCTTCCCTACGAGCAGTACTTC
clone_size: medium-sized; v_call: TRBV7-2; d_call: -; j_call: TRBJ2-2; cdr3_aa: CASSWARTGELFF; cdr3_nt: TGTGCCAGCAGCTGGGCTCGGACCGGGGAGCTGTTTTTT
clone_size: -; v_call: TRBV10-3; d_call: -; j_call: TRBJ2-7; cdr3_aa: CAISESGFQGTEQYF; cdr3_nt: TGTGCCATCAGTGAGTCGGGTTTTCAGGGTACCGAGCAGTACTTC
clone_size: -; v_call: TRBV9; d_call: -; j_call: TRBJ1-1; cdr3_aa: CASSVGPENTEAFF; cdr3_nt: TGTGCCAGCAGCGTAGGCCCTGAGAACACTGAAGCTTTCTTT
clone_size: -; v_call: TRBV14; d_call: -; j_call: TRBJ2-3; cdr3_aa: CASSQRRTLRTDTQYF; cdr3_nt: TGTGCCAGCAGCCAACGCCGGACACTTAGGACAGATACGCAGTATTTT
clone_size: -; v_call: TRBV5-1; d_call: -; j_call: TRBJ2-7; cdr3_aa: CASSLDLRLGEQYF; cdr3_nt: TGCGCCAGCAGCTTGGATCTCCGATTGGGCGAGCAGTACTTC
clone_size: once; v_call: TRBV6-1; d_call: TRBD1; j_call: TRBJ1-1; cdr3_aa: CASSDEGQAYTEAFF; cdr3_nt: TGTGCCAGCAGTGACGAGGGACAGGCCTACACTGAAGCTTTCTTT
clone_size: few; v_call: TRBV19; d_call: TRBD1; j_call: TRBJ1-5; cdr3_aa: CASSVTGGSQPQHF; cdr3_nt: TGTGCCAGTAGTGTCACAGGGGGAAGTCAGCCCCAGCATTTT
clone_size: -; v_call: TRBV5-1; d_call: -; j_call: TRBJ2-2; cdr3_aa: CASSFTTSQMMNTGELFF; cdr3_nt: TGCGCCAGCAGCTTCACCACATCGCAGATGATGAACACCGGGGAGCTGTTTTTT
clone_size: -; v_call: TRBV27; d_call: -; j_call: TRBJ2-3; cdr3_aa: CASSFGGLTSGFTDTQYF; cdr3_nt: TGTGCCAGCAGTTTCGGGGGGCTCACGTCAGGATTCACAGATACGCAGTATTTT
clone_size: -; v_call: TRBV19; d_call: TRBD1; j_call: TRBJ1-1; cdr3_aa: CASTTQGVLNTEAFF; cdr3_nt: TGTGCCAGTACCACCCAGGGGGTCTTGAACACTGAAGCTTTCTTT
clone_size: -; v_call: TRBV9; d_call: TRBD1; j_call: TRBJ1-1; cdr3_aa: CASSVEPQGIRVNTEAFF; cdr3_nt: TGTGCCAGCAGCGTAGAACCACAGGGGATAAGAGTGAACACTGAAGCTTTCTTT
clone_size: -; v_call: TRBV6-1; d_call: -; j_call: TRBJ1-1; cdr3_aa: CASSARQSNTEAFF; cdr3_nt: TGTGCCAGCAGTGCCAGGCAGAGTAACACTGAAGCTTTCTTT
clone_size: -; v_call: TRBV6-5; d_call: TRBD1; j_call: TRBJ1-2; cdr3_aa: CASREDRGKRYGYTF; cdr3_nt: TGTGCCAGCCGAGAGGACAGGGGGAAGCGCTATGGCTACACCTTC
clone_size: -; v_call: TRBV5-1; d_call: -; j_call: TRBJ1-4; cdr3_aa: CASSAGTRVANEKLFF; cdr3_nt: TGCGCCAGCAGCGCCGGGACAAGAGTCGCTAATGAAAAACTGTTTTTT
clone_size: once; v_call: TRBV10-1; d_call: TRBD2; j_call: TRBJ2-2; cdr3_aa: CASVREPGGELFF; cdr3_nt: TGCGCCAGCGTGCGGGAGCCTGGCGGGGAGCTGTTTTTT
clone_size: -; v_call: TRBV7-2; d_call: TRBD2; j_call: TRBJ2-7; cdr3_aa: CASSIRFKAGIPYEQYF; cdr3_nt: TGTGCCAGCAGCATCCGCTTCAAAGCGGGAATTCCCTACGAGCAGTACTTC
clone_size: -; v_call: TRBV2; d_call: TRBD2; j_call: TRBJ2-7; cdr3_aa: CASSEAASGLYEQYF; cdr3_nt: TGTGCCAGCAGTGAAGCAGCTAGCGGGTTATACGAGCAGTACTTC
clone_size: -; v_call: TRBV18; d_call: -; j_call: TRBJ1-1; cdr3_aa: CASSLVNAEAFF; cdr3_nt: TGTGCCAGCTCATTGGTTAACGCTGAAGCTTTCTTT
clone_size: -; v_call: TRBV5-5; d_call: -; j_call: TRBJ1-1; cdr3_aa: CASSLEAGAHTEAFF; cdr3_nt: TGTGCCAGCAGCTTGGAAGCGGGGGCGCATACTGAAGCTTTCTTT
clone_size: -; v_call: TRBV5-4; d_call: TRBD2; j_call: TRBJ2-5; cdr3_aa: CASSALAGGGETQYF; cdr3_nt: TGTGCCAGCAGTGCACTAGCGGGAGGAGGAGAGACCCAGTACTTC
clone_size: -; v_call: TRBV6-5; d_call: TRBD1; j_call: TRBJ1-2; cdr3_aa: CASLHNTGANYGYTF; cdr3_nt: TGTGCCAGCCTACACAATACAGGGGCGAACTATGGCTACACCTTC
clone_size: few; v_call: TRBV19; d_call: -; j_call: TRBJ1-5; cdr3_aa: CASTRTQNQPQHF; cdr3_nt: TGTGCCAGCACCCGGACACAAAATCAGCCCCAGCATTTT
clone_size: -; v_call: TRBV4-2; d_call: TRBD2; j_call: TRBJ2-1; cdr3_aa: CASSQEIAGAILNEQFF; cdr3_nt: TGTGCCAGCAGCCAAGAAATAGCGGGAGCAATTTTGAATGAGCAGTTCTTC
clone_size: -; v_call: TRBV7-3; d_call: -; j_call: TRBJ2-1; cdr3_aa: CASSFNPPIPLGTHNEQFF; cdr3_nt: TGTGCCAGCAGCTTTAACCCCCCGATCCCCCTAGGTACCCACAATGAGCAGTTCTTC
clone_size: -; v_call: TRBV19; d_call: -; j_call: TRBJ2-3; cdr3_aa: CASSIGSHTQYF; cdr3_nt: TGTGCCAGTAGTATAGGCAGTCATACGCAGTATTTT
clone_size: -; v_call: TRBV5-1; d_call: -; j_call: TRBJ1-4; cdr3_aa: CASSLVRMGPNEKLFF; cdr3_nt: TGCGCCAGCAGCCTAGTCAGGATGGGGCCTAATGAAAAACTGTTTTTT
clone_size: -; v_call: TRBV25-1; d_call: -; j_call: TRBJ1-2; cdr3_aa: CASTGVGGSGYTF; cdr3_nt: TGTGCCAGCACCGGGGTAGGGGGGTCTGGCTACACCTTC